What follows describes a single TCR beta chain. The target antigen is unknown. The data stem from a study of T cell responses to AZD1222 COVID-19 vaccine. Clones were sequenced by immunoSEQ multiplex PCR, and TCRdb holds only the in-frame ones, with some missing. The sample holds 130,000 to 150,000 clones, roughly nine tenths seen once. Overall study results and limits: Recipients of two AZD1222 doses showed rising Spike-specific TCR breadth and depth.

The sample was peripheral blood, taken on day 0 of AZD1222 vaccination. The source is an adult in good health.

The CDR3 here is CATSDSDRNPGNTIYF. CDR3 sequence (DNA): TGTGCCACCAGTGATTCGGACCGAAACCCCGGAAACACCATATATTTT. J is TRBJ1-3 and V is TRBV24-1, with D unclear. Trimming took 2 bases from V and 4 from J, leaving 14 bases between them. This CDR3 spans 16 amino acids. Germline V lookup: CDR1 KGHDR, CDR2 SFDVKD.